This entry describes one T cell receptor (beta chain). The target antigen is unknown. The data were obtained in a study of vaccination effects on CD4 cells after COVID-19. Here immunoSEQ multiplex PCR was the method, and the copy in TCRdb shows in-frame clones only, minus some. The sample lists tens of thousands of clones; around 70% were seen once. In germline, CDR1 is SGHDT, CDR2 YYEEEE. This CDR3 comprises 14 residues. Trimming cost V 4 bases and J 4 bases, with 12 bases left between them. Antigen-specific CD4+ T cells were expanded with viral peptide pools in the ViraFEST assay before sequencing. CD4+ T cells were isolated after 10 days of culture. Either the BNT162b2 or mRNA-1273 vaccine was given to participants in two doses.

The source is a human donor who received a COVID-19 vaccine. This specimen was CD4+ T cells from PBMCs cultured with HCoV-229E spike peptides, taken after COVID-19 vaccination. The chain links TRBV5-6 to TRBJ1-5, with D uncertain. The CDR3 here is CASSPGLGNQPQHF. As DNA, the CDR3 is TGTGCCAGCAGCCCGGGATTGGGTAATCAGCCCCAGCATTTT.